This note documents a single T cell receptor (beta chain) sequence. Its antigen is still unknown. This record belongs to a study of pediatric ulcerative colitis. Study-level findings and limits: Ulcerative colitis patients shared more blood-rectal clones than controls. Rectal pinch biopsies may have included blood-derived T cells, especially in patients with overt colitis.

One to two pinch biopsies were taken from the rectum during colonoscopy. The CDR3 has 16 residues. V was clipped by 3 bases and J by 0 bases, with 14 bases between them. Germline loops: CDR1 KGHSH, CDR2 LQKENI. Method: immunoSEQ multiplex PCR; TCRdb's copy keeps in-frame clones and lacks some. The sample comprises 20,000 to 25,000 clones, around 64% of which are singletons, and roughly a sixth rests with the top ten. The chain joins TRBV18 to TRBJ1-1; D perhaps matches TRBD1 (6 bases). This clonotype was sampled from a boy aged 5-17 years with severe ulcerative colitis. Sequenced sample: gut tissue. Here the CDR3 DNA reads TGTGCCAGCTCACCCGTCGAGAGGGGGTTGAACACTGAAGCTTTCTTT. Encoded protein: CASSPVERGLNTEAFF.